Below, 9 T cell receptor beta chains from the same sample are listed, as sequenced in a study of blood T cells in healthy people across ages (dated by TCRdb to the mid-2010s). Receptor amplification or capture employed 5' RACE. Sequencer: Illumina HiSeq 2500. The second PCR ran for about 7 to 11 cycles and used a J-beta primer mix along with a sample-barcoded 5' primer. Using fastp trimming at Q25 and MiXCR clonotype assembly, TCRdb reanalyzed the public sequencing data and kept in-frame beta chains. Rows are combined by CDR3 protein, so each entry shows the most common genes and DNA. In all, the sample holds over 1,500,000 distinct CDR3 sequences, and approximately 50% of those were seen once. The top ten hold approximately 2.1% of the sample. The sequencing sample was made of blood. All receptors come from a woman aged 40-49 years in good health.

This clonotype appeared a single time. This chain uses TRBV6-6 with TRBJ1-2, with D unclear. Trimming shortened V by 6 bases and J by 3 bases, and 17 bases separated the two germline ends. The V gene's germline CDR1 is MNHNY and CDR2 SVGAGI (reference sequence). The CDR3 covers 15 residues. This CDR3 is CASSLSELLHYGYTF. Here the CDR3 DNA reads TGTGCCAGCAGCCTTAGTGAGCTTCTTCACTATGGCTACACCTTC.

The rearrangement uses TRBV12-3 or TRBV12-4 and TRBJ2-4, with a weak D call TRBD2 (6 bases). The J call may not be correct, given that the DNA end is closer to TRBJ2-7. The CDR3 has 19 residues. The CDR3 DNA reads TGTGCCAGCAGTTGGGTCGGATGGGGAGGAGATATATCTAGTTACGAGCAGTACTTC. It codes for CASSWVGWGGDISSYEQYF.

Remarks on this clonotype: One end of the junction fails to match germline, which may point to a read error. This chain joins TRBV7-9 and TRBJ2-7, with TRBD2 matching over 7 bases. Per the germline V gene, CDR1 is SEHNR and CDR2 is FQNEAQ (reference sequence). This CDR3 is built from 17 residues. CDR3 amino acids: CASSSSPRRGSSYKQYF. For the CDR3, the DNA is TGTGCCAGCAGCTCTTCGCCAAGGCGGGGGAGCTCCTACAAGCAGTACTTC. Supplemented by reference TRBV7-9 and TRBJ2-7, the full variable domain reads DTGVSQNPRHKITKRGQNVTFRCDPISEHNRLYWYRQTLGQGPEFLTYFQNEAQLEKSRLLSDRFSAERPKGSFSTLEIQRTEQGDSAMYLCASSSSPRRGSSYKQYFGPGTRLTVT.

The gene calls are TRBV12-3 or TRBV12-4 and TRBJ1-6; 7 positions match TRBD1. This CDR3 is built from 16 residues. Trimming removed 2 bases from V and 10 bases from J; junction bases left unmatched: 11. The CDR3 sequence: CASSLRGGALKSPLHF. CDR3 DNA sequence: TGTGCCAGCAGTTTAAGAGGGGGCGCGCTAAAATCACCCCTCCACTTT.

This clonotype was seen a handful of times. The CDR3: CASSSPRDLFNEQFF. In DNA form, the CDR3 reads TGTGCCAGCAGCTCCCCTCGGGACCTCTTCAATGAGCAGTTCTTC. The chain carries TRBV7-9 and TRBJ2-1; D may match TRBD1 or TRBD2 (5 bases each). The CDR3 covers 15 residues. Germline assignment: CDR1 SEHNR and CDR2 FQNEAQ (reference sequence). Trimming stripped 4 bases from V and 6 bases from J, with 16 bases between.

For the CDR3, the DNA is TGCGCCAGCAGCCAGGGCGGGGGAAGGCAGCCCCAGCATTTT. It codes for CASSQGGGRQPQHF. The gene calls are TRBV4-3 and TRBJ1-5; D might be TRBD1 (5 bases). The length of the CDR3 is 14 residues. Per the germline V gene, CDR1 is LGHNA and CDR2 is YSLEER. V was pared by 3 bases and J by 7 bases, with 13 bases between.

The chain has TRBV6-2 or TRBV6-3 and TRBJ2-7; the D is unclear. The end of the DNA is better explained by TRBJ2-5, so the J call may be wrong. Germline CDR1 is MNHEY and CDR2 is SVGEGT. The CDR3 has 19 residues. CDR3 in amino acids: CASSYSDPQEHVPDETQYF. The CDR3 DNA sequence: TGTGCCAGCAGTTACTCGGACCCCCAGGAACATGTGCCGGATGAGACCCAGTACTTC.

In nucleotides, the CDR3 is TGTGCCAGCAGTGAATGGCTCAGGAGTGCCGCTGGGACAGCAGAGCAGTACTTC. Translation gives CASSEWLRSAAGTAEQYF. The chain links TRBV6-1 to TRBJ2-4, with 7 bases lining up with TRBD1. The V gene's germline CDR1 is MNHNS and CDR2 SASEGT. The CDR3 loop spans 18 amino acids. V trimming: 2 bases; J trimming: 13 bases; junction bases outside the gene matches: 23.

The V gene is TRBV12-3 or TRBV12-4, the J gene TRBJ2-1, with D tentatively TRBD2 (6 bases). The CDR3 length is 14 residues. V shed 11 bases and J shed 7 bases, with 21 bases lying between them. CDR3 coding DNA: TGTGCCGGCATCGGCGGGGCTAGCTTTAATGAGCAGTTCTTC. Protein sequence: CAGIGGASFNEQFF.